A selection of T cell receptor beta chains follows, all from one sample in a study of PD-1 blockade in classical Hodgkin lymphoma. Clones were read by immunoSEQ multiplex PCR, and TCRdb kept only the in-frame ones, dropping some. This sample has around 15,000 clones; about 89% occur once, and the top ten carry approximately 17%. Specimen: CD8+ T cells from blood, collected before the fourth cycle of nivolumab. These receptors were taken from a human donor with classical Hodgkin lymphoma. Each CDR3 is given with its conserved first and last residue. D genes are given only for firm matches. Size tells how often a clone was seen (once, few, many) or the class of an expanded clone, and some rows leave it out.

v_call	clone_size	j_call	d_call	cdr3_nt	cdr3_aa
TRBV19	-	TRBJ1-1	-	TGTGCCAGTACCCCTAGTGGGGGGTTTGACACTGAAGCTTTCTTT	CASTPSGGFDTEAFF
TRBV11-2	-	TRBJ2-6	-	TGTGCCAGCAGCCATAAGAATAACGCTGGGGCCAACGTCCTGACTTTC	CASSHKNNAGANVLTF
TRBV27	-	TRBJ2-2	-	TGTGCCAGCAGTTTTGGGGGGTCGAACACCGGGGAGCTGTTTTTT	CASSFGGSNTGELFF
TRBV6-5	-	TRBJ2-7	TRBD2	TGTGCCAGCAGCCAAATGGGGGGGGGCTACGAGCAGTACTTC	CASSQMGGGYEQYF
TRBV15	-	TRBJ1-1	-	TGTGCCACCAGCAGGGACAGTAACACTGAAGCTTTCTTT	CATSRDSNTEAFF
TRBV12-5	once	TRBJ2-2	-	TGTGCTAGTGGTTTGGTACTTTGGGGTTCGAACACCGGGGAGCTGTTTTTT	CASGLVLWGSNTGELFF
TRBV7-6	-	TRBJ2-1	-	TGTGCCAGCAGCTTATCTACCGATGAGCAGTTCTTC	CASSLSTDEQFF
TRBV4-1	-	TRBJ2-5	-	TGCGCCAGCAGCCAAGTGACTGGGGGAGGAGAGACCCAGTACTTC	CASSQVTGGGETQYF
TRBV5-1	-	TRBJ2-7	TRBD1	TGCGCCAGCAGCTTAGGGACAGGGACTTACGAGCAGTACTTC	CASSLGTGTYEQYF
TRBV19	-	TRBJ1-4	-	TGTGCCAGCGCAGGGTACGATGAAAAACTGTTTTTT	CASAGYDEKLFF